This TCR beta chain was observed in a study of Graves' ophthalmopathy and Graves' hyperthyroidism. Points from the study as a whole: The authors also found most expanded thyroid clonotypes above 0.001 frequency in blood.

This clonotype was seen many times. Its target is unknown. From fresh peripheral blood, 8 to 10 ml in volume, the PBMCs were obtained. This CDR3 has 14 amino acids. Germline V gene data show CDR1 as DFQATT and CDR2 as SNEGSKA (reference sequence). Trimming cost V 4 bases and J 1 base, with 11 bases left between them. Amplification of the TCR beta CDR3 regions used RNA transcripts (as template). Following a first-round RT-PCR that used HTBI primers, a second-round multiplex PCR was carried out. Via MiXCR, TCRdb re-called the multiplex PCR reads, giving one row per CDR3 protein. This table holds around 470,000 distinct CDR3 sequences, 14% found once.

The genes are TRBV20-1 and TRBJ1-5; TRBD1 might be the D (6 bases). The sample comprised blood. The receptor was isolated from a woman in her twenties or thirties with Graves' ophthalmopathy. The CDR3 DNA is TGCAGTGCTACGAGGACAGCGAGCAATCAGCCCCAGCATTTT. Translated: CSATRTASNQPQHF.